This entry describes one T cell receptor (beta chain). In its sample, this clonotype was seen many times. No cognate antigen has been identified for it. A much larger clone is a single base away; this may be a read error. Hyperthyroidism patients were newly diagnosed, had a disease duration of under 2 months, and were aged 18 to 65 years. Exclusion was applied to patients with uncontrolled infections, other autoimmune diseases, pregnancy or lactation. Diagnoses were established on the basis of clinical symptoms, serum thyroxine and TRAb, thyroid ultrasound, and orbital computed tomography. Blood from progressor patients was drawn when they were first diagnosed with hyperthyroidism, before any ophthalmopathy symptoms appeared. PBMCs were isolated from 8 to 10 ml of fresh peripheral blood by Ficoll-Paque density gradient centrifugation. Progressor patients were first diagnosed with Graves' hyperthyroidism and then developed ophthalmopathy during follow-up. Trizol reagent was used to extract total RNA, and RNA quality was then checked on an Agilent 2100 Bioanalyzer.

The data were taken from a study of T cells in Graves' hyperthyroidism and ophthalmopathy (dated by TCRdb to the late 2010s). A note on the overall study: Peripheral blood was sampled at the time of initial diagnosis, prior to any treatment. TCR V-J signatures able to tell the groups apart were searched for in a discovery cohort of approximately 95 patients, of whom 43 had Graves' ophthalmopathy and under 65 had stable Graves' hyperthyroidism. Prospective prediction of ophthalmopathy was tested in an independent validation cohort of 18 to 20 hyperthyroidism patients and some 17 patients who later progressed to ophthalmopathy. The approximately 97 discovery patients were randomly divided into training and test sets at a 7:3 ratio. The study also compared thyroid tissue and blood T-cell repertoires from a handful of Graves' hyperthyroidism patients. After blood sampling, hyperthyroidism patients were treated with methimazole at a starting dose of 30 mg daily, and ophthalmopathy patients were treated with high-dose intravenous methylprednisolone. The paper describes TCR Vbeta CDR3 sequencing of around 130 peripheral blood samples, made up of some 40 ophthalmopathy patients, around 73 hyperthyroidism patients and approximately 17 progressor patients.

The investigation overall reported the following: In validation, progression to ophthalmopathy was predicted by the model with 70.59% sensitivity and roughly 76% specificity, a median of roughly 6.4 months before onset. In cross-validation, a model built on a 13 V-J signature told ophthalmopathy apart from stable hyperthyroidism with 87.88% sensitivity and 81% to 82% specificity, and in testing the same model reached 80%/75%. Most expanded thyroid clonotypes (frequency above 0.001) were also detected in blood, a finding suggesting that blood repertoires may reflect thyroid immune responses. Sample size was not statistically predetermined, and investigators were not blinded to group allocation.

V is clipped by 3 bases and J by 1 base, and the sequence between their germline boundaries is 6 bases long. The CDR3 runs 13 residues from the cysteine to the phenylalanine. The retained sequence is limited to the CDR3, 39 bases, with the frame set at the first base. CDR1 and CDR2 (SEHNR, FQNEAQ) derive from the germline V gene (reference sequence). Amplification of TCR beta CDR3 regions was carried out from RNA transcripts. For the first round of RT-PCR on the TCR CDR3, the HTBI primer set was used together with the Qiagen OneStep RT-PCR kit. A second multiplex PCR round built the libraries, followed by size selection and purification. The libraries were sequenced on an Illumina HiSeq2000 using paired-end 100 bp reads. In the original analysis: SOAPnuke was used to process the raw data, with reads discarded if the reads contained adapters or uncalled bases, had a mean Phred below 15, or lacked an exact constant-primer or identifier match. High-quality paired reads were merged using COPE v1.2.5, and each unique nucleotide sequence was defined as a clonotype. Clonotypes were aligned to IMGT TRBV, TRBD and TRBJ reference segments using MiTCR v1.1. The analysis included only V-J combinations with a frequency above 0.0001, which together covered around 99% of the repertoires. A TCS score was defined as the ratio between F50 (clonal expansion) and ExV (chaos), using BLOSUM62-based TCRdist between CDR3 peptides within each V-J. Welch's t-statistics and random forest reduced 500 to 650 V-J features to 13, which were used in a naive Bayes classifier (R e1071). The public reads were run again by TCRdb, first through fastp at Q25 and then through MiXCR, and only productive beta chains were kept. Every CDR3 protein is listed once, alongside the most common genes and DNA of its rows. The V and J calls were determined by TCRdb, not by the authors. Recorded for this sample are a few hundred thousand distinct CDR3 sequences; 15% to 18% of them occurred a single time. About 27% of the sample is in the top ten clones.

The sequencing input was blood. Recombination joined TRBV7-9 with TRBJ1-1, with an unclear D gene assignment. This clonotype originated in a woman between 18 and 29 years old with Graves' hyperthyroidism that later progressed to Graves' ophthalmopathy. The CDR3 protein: CASSFNGNTEAFF. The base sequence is TGTGCCAGCAGCTTTAACGGGAACACTGAAGCTTTCTTT.